Following are 6 T cell receptor beta chains from one sample sequenced in a study of OX40 agonist ivuxolimab in advanced cancers. Profiling relied on immunoSEQ multiplex PCR, and the TCRdb table lists in-frame clones only, not all of them. The repertoire holds 55,000 to 85,000 clones, with 86% as singletons. Sequencing was performed on CD4+ or CD8+ T cells sorted from blood, taken in a trial of the OX40 agonist ivuxolimab. The source of these receptors is an adult with an advanced solid tumor such as melanoma, head and neck, liver or kidney cancer.

This chain uses TRBV7-2 with TRBJ2-1; D is possibly TRBD1 (6 bases). The CDR3 contains 12 residues. CDR1 and CDR2 (germline): SGHTA, FQGNSA. Trimming stripped 3 bases from V and 10 bases from J, with 10 bases between. CDR3 bases: TGTGCCAGCAGCTTGACAGGATACGAGCAGTTCTTC. Translating gives CASSLTGYEQFF.

This clone was detected a few times. The chain combines TRBV2 with TRBJ1-2; no clear D. The CDR3 has 15 amino acids. Germline V gene data show CDR1 as SNHLY and CDR2 as FYNNEI. V shed 2 bases and J shed 2 bases, with 12 bases lying between them. The CDR3 DNA follows: TGTGCCAGCAGTGAATTAAGGGAGCAGAACTATGGCTACACCTTC. Its protein product is CASSELREQNYGYTF. Based on the CDR3 plus reference TRBV2 and TRBJ1-2, the full variable domain is EPEVTQTPSHQVTQMGQEVILRCVPISNHLYFYWYRQILGQKVEFLVSFYNNEISEKSEIFDDQFSVERPDGSNFTLKIRSTKLEDSAMYFCASSELREQNYGYTFGSGTRLTVV.

This chain connects TRBV11-2 to TRBJ1-2; the D gene is possibly TRBD1 (5 bases). V was cut by 5 bases and J by 7 bases, with 20 bases left in between. The length of the CDR3 is 15 residues. From germline, CDR1 is SGHAT and CDR2 FQNNGV. The CDR3 sequence is CASSQHGTSRGGYTF. The CDR3 DNA follows: TGTGCCAGCAGCCAACACGGGACCTCAAGGGGTGGCTACACCTTC.

In DNA, the CDR3 is TGTGCCAGCAGCCAAGTCGGCAGGGGAAAGACGGGCGGTTCACCCCTCCACTTT. Translation gives CASSQVGRGKTGGSPLHF. This sequence joins TRBV28 and TRBJ1-6, with D possibly matching TRBD1 (6 bases). The length of the CDR3 is 18 residues. In germline, CDR1 is MDHEN, CDR2 SYDVKM. V was shortened by 6 bases and J by 9 bases, with 27 bases between the two germline ends.

This clone was recorded a few times. The V and J genes are TRBV2 and TRBJ2-5; 7 nucleotides align to TRBD1. Germline trimming cut 11 bases from V and 0 bases from J; bases unmatched to any gene: 3. Germline V gives CDR1 SNHLY, CDR2 FYNNEI. The CDR3 is 12 residues long. The CDR3 nucleotides are TGTGCCGGAACAGGGGACCAAGAGACCCAGTACTTC. It specifies CAGTGDQETQYF.

The chain uses TRBV11-2 and TRBJ2-3; 8 bases match TRBD1. CDR1 and CDR2 from the germline V gene are SGHAT and FQNNGV. Trimming removed 5 bases from V and 8 bases from J; junction bases left unmatched: 9. The CDR3 has 14 amino acids. CDR3: CASSPLFTGGTQYF. In DNA form, the CDR3 reads TGTGCCAGCAGCCCCCTATTCACAGGGGGTACGCAGTATTTT.